These 18 T cell receptor beta chains were sequenced from one sample in a study of hypomethylating agent response in myelodysplastic syndrome. Clones were read by immunoSEQ multiplex PCR, and TCRdb kept only the in-frame ones, dropping some. The sample holds thousands of clones, about 80% seen once. This material consisted of bone marrow, taken before or after starting hypomethylating agent treatment for myelodysplastic syndrome (not recorded which). Receptor source: a human donor with myelodysplastic syndrome.

The chain employs TRBV4-2 and TRBJ1-1, with TRBD1 matching 7 bases. Germline-derived CDR1 and CDR2 are LGHNA and YNFKEQ. The CDR3 is 14 amino acids. Trimming took 8 bases from V and 7 from J; bases not matched to a gene: 13. The CDR3 sequence is CASGALTGNLEAFF. As DNA, the CDR3 is TGTGCCAGCGGGGCGTTGACAGGGAACCTTGAAGCTTTCTTT.

The chain has TRBV5-1 and TRBJ2-1; D is uncertain. The CDR3 has 14 residues. Between the trimmed V and J ends, which lost 0 bases and 9 bases, there was a span of 13 bases. Germline V gene sequence: CDR1 SGHRS, CDR2 YFSETQ. This CDR3 reads CASSLAPPGAEQFF. CDR3 nucleotide sequence: TGCGCCAGCAGCTTGGCCCCCCCAGGCGCTGAGCAGTTCTTC.

The V call is TRBV23-1, the J call TRBJ2-5; D gene ambiguous. TRBV23-1 is annotated as an ORF whose role is uncertain. The CDR3 has 10 amino acids. Trimming took 10 bases from V and 1 from J, leaving 4 bases between them. The DNA for the CDR3 is TGCGCCACTTTCCAAGAGACCCAGTACTTC. As protein: CATFQETQYF.

The rearrangement uses TRBV4-2 and TRBJ1-2; TRBD1 is a possible D gene (5 bases). V was cut by 0 bases and J by 8 bases, with 16 bases left in between. CDR3 length equals 15 residues. Per the germline V gene, CDR1 is LGHNA and CDR2 is YNFKEQ. CDR3 region: CASSQEQEGRGGYTF. CDR3 coding DNA: TGTGCCAGCAGCCAAGAACAGGAGGGACGGGGGGGCTACACCTTC.

The chain uses TRBV6-1 and TRBJ2-7; D is uncertain. The CDR3 consists of 13 residues. Per the germline V gene, CDR1 is MNHNS and CDR2 is SASEGT. Trimming shortened V by 7 bases and J by 2 bases, and 12 bases separated the two germline ends. This chain's CDR3 is CASTRAATYEQYF. The CDR3 DNA reads as TGTGCCAGCACTCGGGCGGCGACCTACGAGCAGTACTTC.

The chain couples TRBV5-5 to TRBJ1-1, with TRBD1 matching 7 bases. The CDR3 runs to 16 residues. The germline V gene has CDR1 SGHKS and CDR2 YYEKEE (reference sequence). With 4 bases clipped from V and 1 base from J, the junction kept 10 bases outside the gene matches. The CDR3 DNA follows: TGTGCCAGCAGCCCCGGACAGGCAGTATCGAACACTGAAGCTTTCTTT. Its translation is CASSPGQAVSNTEAFF.

The chain combines TRBV2 with TRBJ1-5, with 8 nucleotides matching TRBD1. CDR1 is SNHLY and CDR2 is FYNNEI in the germline V gene. The ends lost 6 bases at V and 6 bases at J; junction bases unmatched: 7. The CDR3 consists of 14 residues. In DNA, the CDR3 is TGTGCCAGCAGAGCCGACAGGGGAACTCAGCCCCAGCATTTT. It encodes CASRADRGTQPQHF.

The V gene is TRBV9, the J gene TRBJ2-1; 9 bases are shared with TRBD2. This CDR3 is built from 15 residues. The V gene's germline CDR1 is SGDLS and CDR2 YYNGEE. V was clipped by 3 bases and J by 7 bases; unmatched bases: 8. CDR3 coding DNA: TGTGCCAGCAGCGATGTAGCGGGGGCGAGGAATGAGCAGTTCTTC. This gives the protein CASSDVAGARNEQFF.

This clone has more than one count but fewer than ten. This rearrangement joins TRBV2 to TRBJ2-7; TRBD1 matches at 8 bases. This CDR3 contains 14 residues. V gave up 4 bases and J gave up 5 bases; unmatched junction bases: 7. In germline, CDR1 is SNHLY, CDR2 FYNNEI. The CDR3: CASSGTGFFDEQYF. The CDR3 DNA is TGTGCCAGCAGTGGGACAGGGTTTTTCGACGAGCAGTACTTC.

The chain joins TRBV14 to TRBJ2-7; TRBD2 agrees at 7 bases. CDR1 and CDR2 (germline): SGHDN, FVKESK. Trimming took 4 bases from V and 5 from J; bases not matched to a gene: 8. The CDR3 has 14 amino acids. As DNA, the CDR3 is TGTGCCAGCAGCCCACTCGGGAGGTTTAACGAGCAGTACTTC. Translating it yields CASSPLGRFNEQYF.

The chain has TRBV4-3 and TRBJ1-2; unclear D gene. Germline V gene data show CDR1 as LGHNA and CDR2 as YSLEER. CDR3 length: 13 residues. The V gene lost 0 bases and the J gene lost 4 bases, with 6 bases spanning the gap. CDR3 in DNA: TGCGCCAGCAGCCAAGAGGAAGGCTATGGCTACACCTTC. It encodes CASSQEEGYGYTF.

J is TRBJ2-3 and V is TRBV18; TRBD1 aligns across 7 bases. With V trimmed by 3 bases and J by 3 bases, 6 bases remained unmatched. Per the germline V gene, CDR1 is KGHSH and CDR2 is LQKENI. CDR3 length: 15 amino acids. The CDR3 here is CASSPTGMRTDTQYF. In DNA, the CDR3 is TGTGCCAGCTCACCGACAGGGATGAGAACAGATACGCAGTATTTT.

V usage is TRBV10-3 and J usage is TRBJ2-1, with 7 nucleotides matching TRBD1. J gave up 8 bases and V 4 bases, and 8 bases lay outside the gene matches. This CDR3 is 14 amino acids long. In germline, CDR1 is ENHRY, CDR2 SYGVKD. Written as DNA, the CDR3 is TGTGCCATCAGTGTCGGACAGGTCTTGGATGAGCAGTTCTTC. Residues: CAISVGQVLDEQFF.

The chain combines TRBV9 with TRBJ2-3, with 8 bases that match TRBD2. Per germline, CDR1 SGDLS and CDR2 YYNGEE. V was pared by 4 bases and J by 5 bases, with 15 bases of the junction left unmatched. The CDR3 sequence is 17 residues long. CDR3 sequence (DNA): TGTGCCAGCAGCTACGACTCGGGGACGGGGGGGCTAGATACGCAGTATTTT. Its protein is CASSYDSGTGGLDTQYF.

The J gene is TRBJ1-6, the V gene TRBV5-6; the D gene is possibly TRBD1 (5 bases). Germline-derived CDR1 and CDR2 are SGHDT and YYEEEE. Trimming shortened V by 4 bases and J by 7 bases, and 12 bases separated the two germline ends. The CDR3 length is 14 residues. The CDR3 DNA reads TGTGCCAGCAGCCACACAGGCAACAATTCACCCCTCCACTTT. Its translation: CASSHTGNNSPLHF.

The chain carries TRBV10-1 and TRBJ2-2; perhaps TRBD1 as D (6 bases). V lost 5 bases, J lost 3 bases, and 13 bases lay in between. This CDR3 is 15 amino acids long. Per the germline V gene, CDR1 is WNHNN and CDR2 is SYGVQD (reference sequence). The CDR3 region is CASSRGTGHTGELFF. CDR3 nucleotide sequence: TGCGCCAGCAGTAGGGGGACGGGGCACACCGGGGAGCTGTTTTTT.

This CDR3 is CASSLDYGQPGYTF. CDR3 bases: TGTGCCAGCAGCTTGGATTATGGCCAGCCGGGCTACACCTTC. The chain couples TRBV5-4 to TRBJ1-2; no firm D call. This CDR3 has 14 amino acids. The V gene lost 0 bases and the J gene lost 8 bases, with 14 bases spanning the gap. In germline, CDR1 is SGHNT, CDR2 YYREEE (reference sequence).

This sequence joins TRBV5-1 and TRBJ2-3, with 10 bases identical to TRBD2. CDR3 size: 16 residues. The germline gives CDR1 SGHRS, CDR2 YFSETQ. With V trimmed by 4 bases and J by 3 bases, 8 bases remained unmatched. CDR3 amino acids: CASSPRLAGVTDTQYF. CDR3 in DNA: TGCGCCAGCAGCCCCCGTCTAGCGGGGGTTACAGATACGCAGTATTTT.